The rows below give T cell receptor beta chains drawn from one sample of a study of cytomegalovirus exposure and HLA in healthy donors. Data came from immunoSEQ multiplex PCR; TCRdb stores just in-frame clones and leaves some out. Altogether around 120,000 clones are present, 70% to 80% being singletons, with the ten largest covering 3.5% to 4.5%. Sample: PBMCs. Receptor source: a man in his thirties or forties in good health and CMV-seropositive. Both conserved end residues are part of each CDR3. D genes are given only for firm matches. Rows may omit the clone size; those that give it use once, few, many or a size class.

V gene	J gene	D gene	clone size	CDR3 protein	CDR3 DNA
TRBV2	TRBJ1-2	TRBD1	.	CASSDRSKTNYGYTF	TGTGCCAGCTCGGACAGGAGTAAAACTAACTATGGCTACACCTTC
TRBV5-1	TRBJ2-7	TRBD2	few	CASSLDGGESEQYF	TGCGCCAGCAGCTTGGACGGGGGGGAAAGCGAGCAGTACTTC
TRBV7-9	TRBJ1-2	TRBD1	.	CATNTPIQGDLDYGYTF	TGTGCCACCAATACACCCATCCAGGGGGATCTTGACTATGGCTACACCTTC
TRBV11-2	TRBJ2-1	TRBD2	.	CASSFAGGLNEQFF	TGTGCCAGCAGCTTCGCGGGGGGGCTCAATGAGCAGTTCTTC
TRBV18	TRBJ1-4	TRBD1	.	CASSPTGTGDGKLFF	TGTGCCAGCTCACCGACCGGGACAGGGGATGGAAAACTGTTTTTT
TRBV7-9	TRBJ1-2	TRBD1	.	CSSSLSGTGGAGYTF	TGTTCCAGCAGCTTATCGGGGACAGGGGGGGCCGGCTACACCTTC
TRBV15	TRBJ2-4	TRBD2	.	CATSRAWEGEGTVQYF	TGTGCCACCAGCAGGGCCTGGGAAGGGGAGGGAACGGTTCAGTACTTC
TRBV4-3	TRBJ2-1	TRBD2	.	CASSHSLAGYNEQFF	TGCGCCAGCAGCCATAGTCTAGCGGGATACAATGAGCAGTTCTTC
TRBV5-6	TRBJ2-7	TRBD2	.	CASSLGLAGAYEQYF	TGTGCCAGCAGCCTGGGACTAGCGGGAGCCTACGAGCAGTACTTC
TRBV4-3	TRBJ1-4	TRBD1	few	CASSLMGQGGEKLFF	TGCGCCAGCAGCCTTATGGGACAGGGGGGGGAAAAACTGTTTTTT
TRBV6-1	TRBJ1-1	.	.	CASSEAGRNTEAFF	TGTGCCAGCAGTGAAGCGGGGAGGAACACTGAAGCTTTCTTT
TRBV19	TRBJ2-1	TRBD2	.	CASSRGLAGYNEQFF	TGTGCCAGTAGTAGAGGACTAGCGGGGTACAATGAGCAGTTCTTC
TRBV6-5	TRBJ2-2	.	.	CASSYTGFRELFF	TGTGCCAGCAGTTACACTGGTTTTCGGGAGCTGTTTTTT
TRBV11-3	TRBJ2-1	TRBD2	.	CASSLDPSRGVNEQFF	TGTGCCAGCAGCTTAGATCCTTCGCGGGGGGTAAATGAGCAGTTCTTC
TRBV15	TRBJ1-4	.	.	CATSRRTATNEKLFF	TGTGCCACCAGCAGACGGACTGCAACTAATGAAAAACTGTTTTTT
TRBV2	TRBJ1-2	TRBD1	.	CASSDPDRVGYTF	TGTGCCAGCAGTGACCCGGACAGGGTCGGCTACACCTTC
TRBV4-1	TRBJ1-2	.	.	CASSLRTGMRGYTF	TGCGCCAGCAGCCTTCGGACGGGGATGCGTGGCTACACCTTC
TRBV7-2	TRBJ2-3	TRBD2	.	CASSSRTSAGADTQYF	TGTGCCAGCAGCTCCCGGACTAGCGCGGGTGCAGATACGCAGTATTTT
TRBV5-1	TRBJ1-2	.	.	CASSLEGGYGYTF	TGCGCCAGCAGCTTGGAAGGGGGCTATGGCTACACCTTC
TRBV30	TRBJ1-3	.	.	CAWSVNSRNTIYF	TGTGCCTGGAGTGTCAACAGTCGTAACACCATATATTTT
TRBV4-3	TRBJ2-2	TRBD1	few	CASSQGRGLGELFF	TGCGCCAGCAGCCAAGGCAGGGGGCTTGGGGAGCTGTTTTTT
TRBV7-6	TRBJ1-1	.	.	CASTLGRGDTEAFF	TGTGCCAGCACCCTAGGGAGGGGAGACACTGAAGCTTTCTTT
TRBV29-1	TRBJ1-2	.	.	CSVGHRLGYTF	TGCAGCGTTGGTCACAGGTTGGGCTACACCTTC
TRBV28	TRBJ1-2	.	once	CASSPNRKFNYGYTF	TGTGCCAGCAGTCCGAACAGGAAATTTAACTATGGCTACACCTTC
TRBV5-4	TRBJ2-6	.	.	CASRLSGGAGANVLTF	TGTGCCAGCAGGCTGAGTGGGGGCGCTGGGGCCAACGTCCTGACTTTC
TRBV7-2	TRBJ2-7	.	.	CASSLVWTYYEQYF	TGTGCCAGCAGCTTAGTGTGGACATACTACGAGCAGTACTTC
TRBV29-1	TRBJ2-1	TRBD1	.	CSVEDRGRVYEQFF	TGCAGCGTTGAAGACAGGGGGCGAGTCTATGAGCAGTTCTTC
TRBV6-1	TRBJ1-1	.	.	CASSELRLFTEAFF	TGTGCCAGCAGTGAACTCAGGCTGTTCACTGAAGCTTTCTTT
TRBV10-3	TRBJ2-7	.	.	CAISEVANEQYF	TGTGCCATCAGTGAGGTAGCTAACGAGCAGTACTTC
TRBV11-3	TRBJ1-1	.	.	CASSAGPGTEAFF	TGTGCCAGCTCTGCGGGGCCGGGCACTGAAGCTTTCTTT
TRBV18	TRBJ2-1	.	once	CASSHSTGDLNEQFF	TGTGCCAGCTCCCACTCTACGGGAGATCTCAATGAGCAGTTCTTC
TRBV29-1	TRBJ1-5	.	.	CSVYNQPQHF	TGCAGCGTCTACAATCAGCCCCAGCATTTT
TRBV7-2	TRBJ2-5	TRBD2	.	CASSPYQGLAGGLWETQYF	TGTGCCAGCAGCCCTTACCAAGGACTAGCGGGGGGCCTCTGGGAGACCCAGTACTTC
TRBV7-3	TRBJ1-2	TRBD1	.	CASSAGQGYGYTF	TGTGCCAGCAGCGCGGGACAGGGCTATGGCTACACCTTC
TRBV5-4	TRBJ2-2	.	.	CASSGSRARELFF	TGTGCCAGCAGCGGGAGCCGGGCTCGGGAGCTGTTTTTT
TRBV19	TRBJ1-5	.	.	CASSIAGRGNQPQHF	TGTGCCAGTAGTATAGCGGGGAGAGGCAATCAGCCCCAGCATTTT
TRBV4-2	TRBJ1-1	.	.	CASSQDQELGAFF	TGTGCCAGCAGCCAAGATCAGGAACTGGGAGCTTTCTTT
TRBV28	TRBJ1-3	.	few	CASSFSGGLGNTIYF	TGTGCCAGCAGTTTTTCCGGGGGGCTAGGAAACACCATATATTTT
TRBV28	TRBJ2-1	.	.	CASSLGWGDQYNEQFF	TGTGCCAGCAGTTTAGGTTGGGGGGACCAGTACAATGAGCAGTTCTTC
TRBV19	TRBJ2-7	.	.	CASSTTGRDEQYF	TGTGCCAGTAGTACCACAGGGCGGGACGAGCAGTACTTC
TRBV28	TRBJ1-2	TRBD1	.	CASRETGGYGYTF	TGTGCCAGCCGGGAGACAGGGGGCTATGGCTACACCTTC
TRBV5-4	TRBJ2-7	.	.	CASSLALEQYF	TGTGCCAGCAGCCTGGCATTGGAGCAGTACTTC
TRBV11-2	TRBJ1-2	TRBD1	.	CASSSGTGAVYGYTF	TGTGCCAGCAGCTCCGGGACAGGGGCGGTCTATGGCTACACCTTC
TRBV9	TRBJ2-5	TRBD1	.	CASSALTGAQETQYF	TGTGCCAGCAGCGCGCTGACAGGGGCCCAAGAGACCCAGTACTTC
TRBV10-3	TRBJ1-5	TRBD1	.	CAISERTGSNQPQHF	TGTGCCATCAGTGAAAGGACAGGGAGCAATCAGCCCCAGCATTTT